Presented here are 24 T cell receptor beta chains from one specimen sequenced in a study of blood T cell repertoires in COVID-19. Using immunoSEQ multiplex PCR, the repertoire was profiled, and TCRdb retains in-frame clones only, with some absent. The profile shows approximately 41,000 clones, about 87% of them singletons. The sample was peripheral blood. Receptors originate from a woman in her forties with acute or convalescent COVID-19.

The DNA of the CDR3 is TGTGCCAGCAGTTACTCTGGGGGCCAAAATTCACCCCTCCACTTT. Translation: CASSYSGGQNSPLHF. V and J are TRBV6-5 and TRBJ1-6, with D possibly TRBD1 on 6 matching bases. Trimming pared 0 bases from V and 7 bases from J, leaving 10 bases between. CDR3 length equals 15 residues. Germline assignment: CDR1 MNHEY and CDR2 SVGAGI.

This clone has just one count. The chain has TRBV7-2 and TRBJ1-6; 10 bases are shared with TRBD1. Losses at the gene ends were 5 bases for V and 5 bases for J; bases not matched to a gene: 3. This CDR3 region has 15 residues. The germline CDR1 and CDR2 sequences are SGHTA and FQGNSA. The CDR3 protein is CASSVDRGDNSPLHF. As DNA, the CDR3 is TGTGCCAGCAGCGTGGACAGGGGGGATAATTCACCCCTCCACTTT.

The chain couples TRBV6-5 to TRBJ1-2; D call uncertain. Per the germline V gene, CDR1 is MNHEY and CDR2 is SVGAGI. The CDR3 is 13 amino acids. Between the trimmed V and J ends, which lost 6 bases and 4 bases, there was a span of 12 bases. CDR3 in amino acids: CASRTTEIYGYTF. The CDR3 DNA is TGTGCCAGCAGAACAACAGAGATCTATGGCTACACCTTC.

V gene TRBV7-9 combines with J gene TRBJ2-7; possible D gene TRBD2, 6 bases. V lost 1 base to trimming and J lost 2 bases, with 9 bases between them. This CDR3 has 14 residues. CDR1 SEHNR and CDR2 FQNEAQ come from the germline V gene (reference sequence). The CDR3 sequence: CASSLEAGPYEQYF. CDR3 DNA sequence: TGTGCCAGCAGCTTAGAGGCGGGGCCCTACGAGCAGTACTTC. Full variable domain (outside the CDR3, taken from reference TRBV7-9 and TRBJ2-7): DTGVSQNPRHKITKRGQNVTFRCDPISEHNRLYWYRQTLGQGPEFLTYFQNEAQLEKSRLLSDRFSAERPKGSFSTLEIQRTEQGDSAMYLCASSLEAGPYEQYFGPGTRLTVT.

This sequence joins TRBV2 and TRBJ1-2; D remains ambiguous. V was cut by 0 bases and J by 4 bases, with 9 bases left in between. Germline V gene lookup returns CDR1 SNHLY and CDR2 FYNNEI. This CDR3 contains 14 residues. The CDR3 region has the DNA TGTGCCAGCAGTGAAGCGCTAGGAGCCTATGGCTACACCTTC. Translating gives CASSEALGAYGYTF.

This sequence joins TRBV28 and TRBJ1-5, with 7 positions matching TRBD1. The CDR3 sequence is 13 residues long. Germline CDR1 is MDHEN and CDR2 is SYDVKM. With V trimmed by 3 bases and J by 7 bases, 3 bases remained unmatched. As DNA, the CDR3 is TGTGCCAGCAGTTTTGACAGGGTGCAGCCCCAGCATTTT. The encoded protein is CASSFDRVQPQHF.

The chain uses TRBV5-1 and TRBJ2-1; 7 nucleotides match TRBD1. The CDR3 totals 15 residues. Germline values: CDR1 SGHRS, CDR2 YFSETQ. The V and J ends lost 6 bases and 0 bases, in that order; junction bases with no gene match: 6. CDR3 nucleotide sequence: TGCGCCAGCACATGGACAGGTAGCTCCTACAATGAGCAGTTCTTC. As protein: CASTWTGSSYNEQFF. Complete variable domain (other parts from reference TRBV5-1 and TRBJ2-1): KAGVTQTPRYLIKTRGQQVTLSCSPISGHRSVSWYQQTPGQGLQFLFEYFSETQRNKGNFPGRFSGRQFSNSRSEMNVSTLELGDSALYLCASTWTGSSYNEQFFGPGTRLTVL.

The chain combines TRBV7-2 with TRBJ2-3; D perhaps matches TRBD1 (5 bases). Germline V CDR1 and CDR2: SGHTA, FQGNSA. This CDR3 has 12 residues. V lost 1 base and J lost 11, with 10 bases in between. The CDR3 bases are TGTGCCAGCAGCTTAGATGGGGCCTGGCAGTATTTT. It encodes CASSLDGAWQYF.

This clone has just a few counts. The V and J genes are TRBV10-3 and TRBJ1-2, with D possibly being TRBD1 (6 bases). The CDR3 has 16 residues. Germline V lookup: CDR1 ENHRY, CDR2 SYGVKD. Trimming shortened V by 5 bases and J by 4 bases, and 20 bases separated the two germline ends. The CDR3 sequence: CAISTSTITGSYGYTF. As DNA, the CDR3 is TGTGCCATCAGTACGAGCACCATAACAGGGAGCTATGGCTACACCTTC.

The V and J genes are TRBV5-4 and TRBJ2-5; 9 nucleotides agree with TRBD2. The CDR3 is made up of 15 amino acids. Per the germline V gene, CDR1 is SGHNT and CDR2 is YYREEE (reference sequence). Trimming removed 2 bases from V and 4 bases from J; junction bases left unmatched: 6. CDR3 nucleotides: TGTGCCAGCAGCTTTGGGCTAGCGGGGAGAGAGACCCAGTACTTC. As protein: CASSFGLAGRETQYF. Full variable domain (rest looked up from reference TRBV5-4 and TRBJ2-5): ETGVTQSPTHLIKTRGQQVTLRCSSQSGHNTVSWYQQALGQGPQFIFQYYREEENGRGNFPPRFSGLQFPNYSSELNVNALELDDSALYLCASSFGLAGRETQYFGPGTRLLVL.

This clone showed up just once. The chain has TRBV27 and TRBJ2-5; 8 bases agree with TRBD1. Germline lookup yields CDR1 MNHEY and CDR2 SMNVEV (reference sequence). The CDR3 consists of 14 residues. With 2 bases clipped from V and 5 bases from J, the junction kept 4 bases outside the gene matches. The CDR3, as DNA: TGTGCCAGCAGTTTAAAGTGGGACAGGGAGACCCAGTACTTC. Its protein product is CASSLKWDRETQYF.

The chain is built from TRBV27 and TRBJ1-5; D not resolved. This CDR3 spans 15 amino acids. Germline loops: CDR1 MNHEY, CDR2 SMNVEV (reference sequence). Trimming pared 2 bases from V and 2 bases from J, leaving 10 bases between. CDR3 in DNA: TGTGCCAGCAGTTTAGAGGGATGGGGCAATCAGCCCCAGCATTTT. This gives the protein CASSLEGWGNQPQHF.

The CDR3 region is CASSHDLTSGLYEQYF. For the CDR3, the DNA is TGCGCCAGCAGCCATGACCTGACTAGCGGTCTCTACGAGCAGTACTTC. V usage is TRBV4-1 and J usage is TRBJ2-7; TRBD2 agrees at 9 bases. Trimming cost V 3 bases and J 3 bases; bases outside gene matches: 9. Germline CDR1 MGHRA, CDR2 YSYEKL. The CDR3 length is 16 residues.

The CDR3: CASGGGRRGNEKLFF. In DNA, the CDR3 is TGTGCCAGCGGTGGTGGTAGGAGGGGCAATGAAAAACTGTTTTTT. The genes are TRBV2 and TRBJ1-4, with D possibly TRBD1 on 5 matching bases. The germline gives CDR1 SNHLY, CDR2 FYNNEI. The CDR3 has 15 residues. V was shortened by 8 bases and J by 5 bases, with 18 bases between the two germline ends.

J is TRBJ1-5 and V is TRBV6-5; perhaps TRBD1 as D (6 bases). Germline values: CDR1 MNHEY, CDR2 SVGAGI. V lost 5 bases to trimming and J lost 0 bases, with 11 bases between them. This CDR3 spans 15 amino acids. The CDR3 sequence: CASSRQENSNQPQHF. The CDR3 DNA reads TGTGCCAGCAGTAGACAGGAAAATAGCAATCAGCCCCAGCATTTT.

This chain joins TRBV6-5 and TRBJ1-5; TRBD1 might be the D (5 bases). The CDR3 consists of 13 residues. Germline CDR1 MNHEY, CDR2 SVGAGI. The ends were cut back, 2 bases at V and 9 bases at J, with 11 bases in the middle. The CDR3 bases are TGTGCCAGCAGTTACAGGCAGGGAAGGCCCCAGCATTTT. Translated, it gives CASSYRQGRPQHF.

This chain links TRBV4-2 with TRBJ1-4; perhaps TRBD1 as D (5 bases). Germline lookup yields CDR1 LGHNA and CDR2 YNFKEQ. This CDR3 is 15 amino acids long. Trimming shortened V by 0 bases and J by 6 bases, and 11 bases separated the two germline ends. CDR3: CASSQERGEDEKLFF. The CDR3 bases are TGTGCCAGCAGCCAAGAGCGGGGGGAAGATGAAAAACTGTTTTTT.

J is TRBJ1-2 and V is TRBV6-5, with D perhaps matching TRBD1 (6 bases). Between the trimmed V and J ends, which lost 5 bases and 6 bases, there was a span of 10 bases. Germline values: CDR1 MNHEY, CDR2 SVGAGI. This CDR3 contains 12 residues. In DNA form, the CDR3 reads TGTGCCAGCAGTCTAACAGGGAATGGCTACACCTTC. Translating it yields CASSLTGNGYTF.

The chain joins TRBV5-6 to TRBJ1-6; 8 positions match TRBD1. CDR1 is SGHDT, CDR2 YYEEEE, per germline. There are 14 residues in the CDR3. V was clipped by 0 bases and J by 7 bases; unmatched bases: 0. CDR3 nucleotide sequence: TGTGCCAGCAGCTTGGACAGGGGGAATTCACCCCTCCACTTT. It yields the protein CASSLDRGNSPLHF.

V gene TRBV28 combines with J gene TRBJ1-2, with 8 bases that match TRBD1. Germline assignment: CDR1 MDHEN and CDR2 SYDVKM. CDR3 length: 15 amino acids. V shed 5 bases, J shed 2 bases, and the junction held 7 bases outside the gene matches. This CDR3 reads CASSPTGGENYGYTF. The CDR3 bases are TGTGCCAGCAGTCCAACAGGGGGTGAAAACTATGGCTACACCTTC.

Concerning this clone itself: Other DNA sequences in this specimen translate into the identical CDR3. The chain carries TRBV7-8 and TRBJ1-5; D might be TRBD1 (5 bases). This CDR3 is built from 14 residues. The germline V gene encodes CDR1 SGHVS and CDR2 FQNEAQ. Trimming stripped 1 base from V and 2 bases from J, with 6 bases between. The CDR3 nucleotides are TGTGCCAGCAGCTTAGTACAGGGCAATCAGCCCCAGCATTTT. It encodes CASSLVQGNQPQHF.

The chain uses TRBV29-1 and TRBJ2-7; possible D gene TRBD2, 7 bases. CDR1 is SQVTM, CDR2 ANQGSEA, per germline. The CDR3 runs 14 residues. Trimming left V 7 bases short and J 1 base short, with 17 bases between. The CDR3 protein is CSGRRGGGSYEQYF. The CDR3 DNA is TGCAGCGGGCGAAGGGGGGGTGGATCCTACGAGCAGTACTTC.

CDR3 sequence (DNA): TGCGCCAGCAACTCGCGGGAAGCCCACAATGAGCAGTTCTTC. Protein: CASNSREAHNEQFF. The chain is built from TRBV5-1 and TRBJ2-1, with D perhaps TRBD2 (6 bases). This CDR3 region has 14 residues. Germline assignment: CDR1 SGHRS and CDR2 YFSETQ. V lost 6 bases and J lost 5, with 15 bases in between.

This chain uses TRBV21-1 with TRBJ2-1; TRBD2 is taken as the D call from the table, unchecked against the DNA. TRBV21-1 is a pseudogene segment. CDR3 size: 16 residues. CDR3 DNA: TGTGCCAGCAGCAAAGAAGAGGCGGGGGGGTATGGTGAGCAGTTCTTC. Its protein product is CASSKEEAGGYGEQFF.